The clone carrying this T cell receptor (beta chain) showed up just a few times. This specimen comes from a study of blood T cell repertoires in COVID-19. The repertoire was sequenced with immunoSEQ multiplex PCR; TCRdb's copy has only in-frame clones and lacks some. The table lists 300,000 to 350,000 clones, 87% of them singletons. The V gene end was trimmed by 5 bases and the J gene end by 5 bases; junction bases not matched to a gene: 6. The germline gives CDR1 SNHLY, CDR2 FYNNEI. This CDR3 is built from 15 residues. The chain recombines TRBV2 with TRBJ1-6, with TRBD1 matching over 7 bases. The sequenced sample was PBMCs or T cells enriched from blood (not recorded which). The TCR originated in a woman aged 18-29 years who had recovered from COVID-19. CDR3 DNA: TGTGCCAGCAGTTCTACGGGACAGCATAATTCACCCCTCCACTTT. Translated, it gives CASSSTGQHNSPLHF.